One sample yielded the 25 T cell receptor beta chains listed below, sequenced in a study of blood T cell repertoires in COVID-19. Using immunoSEQ multiplex PCR, the repertoire was profiled, and TCRdb retains in-frame clones only, with some absent. The table has 110,000 or so clones, roughly 80% seen once. Sequenced input: peripheral blood. The receptors here all came from a woman aged 80 or over with acute or convalescent COVID-19.

V and J are TRBV5-1 and TRBJ2-2, with D hard to call. Per the germline V gene, CDR1 is SGHRS and CDR2 is YFSETQ. V was cut by 0 bases and J by 6 bases, with 9 bases left in between. The CDR3 loop spans 14 amino acids. The CDR3 loop is CASSLGSGAGELFF. For the CDR3, the DNA is TGCGCCAGCAGCTTGGGGTCCGGTGCCGGGGAGCTGTTTTTT.

A word on this clone: The sample has other DNA sequences that encode this CDR3 too. The chain links TRBV19 to TRBJ2-5; weak D call: TRBD2 (5 bases). The V end lost 1 base, the J end lost 2 bases, and 8 bases lay between the germline ends. Germline values: CDR1 LNHDA, CDR2 SQIVND (reference sequence). This CDR3 is 14 amino acids long. The CDR3 nucleotides read TGTGCCAGTAGTATAGGAGCGGTACAAGAGACCCAGTACTTC. Protein sequence: CASSIGAVQETQYF.

The gene calls are TRBV5-4 and TRBJ1-4; the match to TRBD1 covers 7 bases. Trimming took 4 bases from V and 8 from J; bases not matched to a gene: 8. This CDR3 comprises 14 residues. Germline V gene sequence: CDR1 SGHNT, CDR2 YYREEE (reference sequence). CDR3 amino acids: CASSPGGGREKLFF. The CDR3 DNA reads as TGTGCCAGCAGCCCAGGGGGTGGACGGGAAAAACTGTTTTTT.

This chain links TRBV19 with TRBJ1-3; no clear D. V lost 7 bases and J lost 0, with 10 bases in between. In germline, CDR1 is LNHDA, CDR2 SQIVND (reference sequence). This CDR3 is 14 amino acids long. DNA for the CDR3: TGTGCCAGTACCGTGAGGTTCTCTGGAAACACCATATATTTT. Translating gives CASTVRFSGNTIYF.

The V call is TRBV10-3, the J call TRBJ2-7; the match to TRBD2 covers 7 bases. With V trimmed by 1 base and J by 0 bases, 3 bases remained unmatched. This CDR3 comprises 15 residues. The germline V gene encodes CDR1 ENHRY and CDR2 SYGVKD. DNA of the CDR3: TGTGCCATCAGTGAGTTAACTAGCGACTCCTACGAGCAGTACTTC. Its protein is CAISELTSDSYEQYF.

The V and J genes are TRBV18 and TRBJ2-5; the D gene is possibly TRBD2 (5 bases). This CDR3 contains 12 residues. V lost 3 bases and J lost 4, with 6 bases in between. Germline V gene lookup returns CDR1 KGHSH and CDR2 LQKENI. The CDR3 protein is CASSPGRETQYF. CDR3 coding DNA: TGTGCCAGCTCACCTGGGAGAGAGACCCAGTACTTC.

The V gene is TRBV6-6, the J gene TRBJ2-1, with 8 bases that match TRBD2. Germline assignment: CDR1 MNHNY and CDR2 SVGAGI (reference sequence). This CDR3 spans 14 amino acids. V shed 10 bases, J shed 7 bases, and the junction held 12 bases outside the gene matches. The CDR3 region is CATVVAGGRNEQFF. The CDR3 DNA reads TGTGCCACCGTCGTGGCGGGAGGACGTAATGAGCAGTTCTTC.

Only a few counts were recorded for this clone. The genes are TRBV24-1 and TRBJ2-5; 9 bases agree with TRBD1. This CDR3 is 16 amino acids long. Germline-derived CDR1 and CDR2 are KGHDR and SFDVKD. Losses at the gene ends were 6 bases for V and 6 bases for J; bases not matched to a gene: 13. Here the CDR3 reads CATSRTGAGVEKTQYF. CDR3 sequence (DNA): TGTGCCACCAGTCGGACAGGGGCCGGAGTAGAGAAGACCCAGTACTTC.

The chain couples TRBV11-3 to TRBJ1-2; TRBD1 matches at 8 bases. There are 15 residues in the CDR3. V shed 5 bases, J shed 0 bases, and the junction held 5 bases outside the gene matches. Germline assignment: CDR1 SGHNT and CDR2 YENEEA. The CDR3 reads CASSVGQDSNYGYTF. The CDR3 bases are TGTGCCAGCAGCGTGGGACAGGACTCTAACTATGGCTACACCTTC.

The V and J genes are TRBV24-1 and TRBJ2-3; a weak D match, TRBD2 (6 bases). CDR1 KGHDR and CDR2 SFDVKD come from the germline V gene. Trimming removed 6 bases at V and 0 bases at J, with 6 bases between. The CDR3 is 13 amino acids. CDR3 in DNA: TGTGCCACCAGTAGCGGGAGCACAGATACGCAGTATTTT. This translates into CATSSGSTDTQYF.

This rearrangement joins TRBV2 to TRBJ2-7; tentative D call: TRBD1 (6 bases). CDR1 is SNHLY and CDR2 is FYNNEI in the germline V gene. The CDR3 has 13 residues. The V and J ends lost 6 bases and 2 bases respectively, with 11 bases between them. The CDR3 loop reads CASSGTQTYEQYV. The CDR3 nucleotides are TGTGCCAGCAGCGGGACACAGACCTACGAGCAGTACGTC.

V gene TRBV28 combines with J gene TRBJ1-6, with D possibly matching TRBD1 (5 bases). Deletions cut 4 bases from V and 3 bases from J, with 13 bases between. Looked up from germline, CDR1 is MDHEN and CDR2 is SYDVKM. The CDR3 length is 16 residues. The CDR3 reads CASSYAVTVYNSPLHF. CDR3 nucleotides: TGTGCCAGCAGTTACGCAGTGACAGTCTATAATTCACCCCTCCACTTT.

V usage is TRBV10-3 and J usage is TRBJ2-1; 8 nucleotides match TRBD1. The CDR3 totals 16 residues. Germline V lookup: CDR1 ENHRY, CDR2 SYGVKD. With V trimmed by 0 bases and J by 8 bases, 9 bases remained unmatched. The CDR3 nucleotides are TGTGCCATCAGTGAGTCCGGTGGACAGGGCTGGGATGAGCAGTTCTTC. This encodes CAISESGGQGWDEQFF.

The sample holds a few counts of this clone. The chain joins TRBV2 to TRBJ1-1; 8 bases match TRBD1. The germline gives CDR1 SNHLY, CDR2 FYNNEI. J gave up 0 bases and V 4 bases, and 10 bases lay outside the gene matches. CDR3 length: 17 residues. Here the CDR3 DNA reads TGTGCCAGCAGTGGCGAGGGACAGGCGACCATGAACACTGAAGCTTTCTTT. Amino acids: CASSGEGQATMNTEAFF.

The chain links TRBV18 to TRBJ2-7; 7 bases fit TRBD2. With 5 bases clipped from V and 4 bases from J, the junction kept 14 bases outside the gene matches. Germline CDR1 reads KGHSH; CDR2 reads LQKENI. The CDR3 is 16 residues long. In DNA, the CDR3 is TGTGCCAGCTCAGCAGGGTCCCTCCCAGCGGGATACGAGCAGTACGTC. Translation gives CASSAGSLPAGYEQYV.

This chain links TRBV28 with TRBJ1-2; D unresolved. This CDR3 spans 13 amino acids. CDR1 is MDHEN and CDR2 is SYDVKM in the germline V gene. Trimming stripped 3 bases from V and 2 bases from J, with 7 bases between. CDR3 sequence reads: CASSFVLNYGYTF. The DNA for the CDR3 is TGTGCCAGCAGTTTTGTTCTGAACTATGGCTACACCTTC.

This chain connects TRBV3-1 (or the pseudogene TRBV3-2) to TRBJ2-2; D ambiguous. Germline V gives CDR1 LGHDT, CDR2 YNNKEL (reference sequence). The length of the CDR3 is 17 residues. Trimming took 0 bases from V and 1 from J, leaving 12 bases between them. The CDR3 DNA reads TGTGCCAGCAGCCAAGATAGTTCCGGGTTGAACACCGGGGAGCTGTTTTTT. It codes for CASSQDSSGLNTGELFF.

V usage is TRBV5-6 and J usage is TRBJ1-6; 7 bases are shared with TRBD1. V shed 2 bases, J shed 4 bases, and the junction held 3 bases outside the gene matches. The germline V gene encodes CDR1 SGHDT and CDR2 YYEEEE. The CDR3 is made up of 15 amino acids. The CDR3 DNA is TGTGCCAGCAGCTTTGCAGGGGGTTATAATTCACCCCTCCACTTT. This translates into CASSFAGGYNSPLHF. Based on the CDR3 plus reference TRBV5-6 and TRBJ1-6, the full variable domain is DAGVTQSPTHLIKTRGQQVTLRCSPKSGHDTVSWYQQALGQGPQFIFQYYEEEERQRGNFPDRFSGHQFPNYSSELNVNALLLGDSALYLCASSFAGGYNSPLHFGNGTRLTVT.

This clone was observed once. The chain uses TRBV27 and TRBJ1-5; no definite D call. Trimming removed 2 bases at V and 3 bases at J, with 8 bases between. The CDR3 consists of 14 residues. Germline V gene lookup returns CDR1 MNHEY and CDR2 SMNVEV (reference sequence). The CDR3 spells CASSLVGVNQPQHF. The DNA for the CDR3 is TGTGCCAGCAGTTTAGTCGGGGTCAATCAGCCCCAGCATTTT.

The genes are TRBV18 and TRBJ2-7, with D perhaps matching TRBD1 (5 bases). CDR1 is KGHSH, CDR2 LQKENI, per germline. Trimming removed 5 bases at V and 6 bases at J, with 8 bases between. The CDR3 is 11 residues long. CDR3 protein: CASSTGSEQYV. The CDR3 nucleotides are TGTGCCAGCTCAACAGGTTCCGAGCAGTACGTC.

The V call is TRBV5-1, the J call TRBJ2-5; TRBD1 matches 8 bases. This CDR3 region has 15 residues. V lost 3 bases, J lost 4 bases, and 8 bases stayed unmatched. Germline loops: CDR1 SGHRS, CDR2 YFSETQ. CDR3 in DNA: TGCGCCAGCAGCTCGACAGGGGTAGGAGGAGAGACCCAGTACTTC. Translation: CASSSTGVGGETQYF.

V is TRBV7-2 and J is TRBJ2-5; 7 bases fit TRBD2. The CDR3 runs 14 residues. The V and J ends lost 0 bases and 2 bases, in that order; junction bases with no gene match: 0. CDR1 and CDR2 (germline): SGHTA, FQGNSA. The CDR3 DNA sequence: TGTGCCAGCAGCTTAGCGGGAGGGCAAGAGACCCAGTACTTC. This codes for CASSLAGGQETQYF.

The chain employs TRBV28 and TRBJ2-7; perhaps TRBD1 as D (6 bases). Germline V gene data show CDR1 as MDHEN and CDR2 as SYDVKM. With 7 bases removed from V and 2 bases from J, the gap between germline ends came to 9 bases. CDR3 length equals 12 residues. CDR3 loop: CASKRGTYEQYF. The CDR3 coding sequence is TGTGCCAGCAAAAGGGGGACCTACGAGCAGTACTTC.

The V and J genes are TRBV30 and TRBJ2-1; 10 bases agree with TRBD2. The CDR3 covers 16 residues. Germline CDR1 GTSNPN, CDR2 SVGIG (reference sequence). The ends lost 2 bases at V and 7 bases at J; junction bases unmatched: 11. The DNA for the CDR3 is TGTGCCTGGAGTACTTTGACTAGCGGGCTATGGAATGAGCAGTTCTTC. Its protein is CAWSTLTSGLWNEQFF.

In DNA form, the CDR3 reads TGTGCCAGCAGCCCCCCAGGGGGAGGCTATGGCTACACCTTC. Amino acid sequence: CASSPPGGGYGYTF. V usage is TRBV7-2 and J usage is TRBJ1-2; TRBD1 aligns across 7 bases. The junction had 7 bases not matched to a gene; V was cut back by 5 bases and J by 4 bases. The CDR3 length is 14 residues. Germline V CDR1 and CDR2: SGHTA, FQGNSA.